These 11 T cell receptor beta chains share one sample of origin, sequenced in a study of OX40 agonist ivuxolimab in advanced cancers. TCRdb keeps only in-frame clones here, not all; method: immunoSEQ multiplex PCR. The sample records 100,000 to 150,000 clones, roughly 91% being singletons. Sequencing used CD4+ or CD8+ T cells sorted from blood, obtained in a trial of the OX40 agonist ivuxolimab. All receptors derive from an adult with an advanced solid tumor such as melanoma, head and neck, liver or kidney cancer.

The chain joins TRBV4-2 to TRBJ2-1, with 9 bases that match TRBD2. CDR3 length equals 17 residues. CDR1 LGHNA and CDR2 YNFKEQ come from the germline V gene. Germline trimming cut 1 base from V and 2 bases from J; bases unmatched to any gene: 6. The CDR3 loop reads CASSQVGGRATYNEQFF. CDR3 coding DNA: TGTGCCAGCAGCCAAGTTGGCGGGAGGGCGACCTACAATGAGCAGTTCTTC.

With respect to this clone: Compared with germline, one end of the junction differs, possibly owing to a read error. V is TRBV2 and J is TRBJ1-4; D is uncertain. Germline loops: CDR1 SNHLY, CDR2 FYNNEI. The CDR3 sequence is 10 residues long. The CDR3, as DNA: TGTGCCAGCAGTAGAGAATTATGGGTTTTT. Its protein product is CASSRELWVF.

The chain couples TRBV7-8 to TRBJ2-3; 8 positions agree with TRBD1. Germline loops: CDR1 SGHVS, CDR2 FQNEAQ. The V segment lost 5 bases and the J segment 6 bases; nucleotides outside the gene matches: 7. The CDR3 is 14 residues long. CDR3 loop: CASSAGQGGDTQYF. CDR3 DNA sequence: TGTGCCAGCAGCGCCGGACAGGGCGGCGATACGCAGTATTTT.

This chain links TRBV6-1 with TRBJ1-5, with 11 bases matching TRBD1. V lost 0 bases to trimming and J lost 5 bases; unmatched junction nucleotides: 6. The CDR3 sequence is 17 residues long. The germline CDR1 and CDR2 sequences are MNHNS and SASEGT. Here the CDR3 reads CASSEAGQGAIYQPQHF. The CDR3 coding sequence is TGTGCCAGCAGTGAAGCCGGACAGGGGGCGATTTATCAGCCCCAGCATTTT.

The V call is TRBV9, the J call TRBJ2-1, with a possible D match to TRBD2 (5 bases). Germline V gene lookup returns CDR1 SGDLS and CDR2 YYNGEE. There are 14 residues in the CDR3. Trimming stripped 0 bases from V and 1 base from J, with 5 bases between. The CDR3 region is CASSVGESYNEQFF. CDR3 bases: TGTGCCAGCAGCGTAGGGGAGTCCTACAATGAGCAGTTCTTC.

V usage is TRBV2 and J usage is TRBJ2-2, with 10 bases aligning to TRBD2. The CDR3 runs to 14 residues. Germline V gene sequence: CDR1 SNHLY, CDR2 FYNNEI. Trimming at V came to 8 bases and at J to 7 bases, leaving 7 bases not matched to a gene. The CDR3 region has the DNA TGTGCCAGCCAGGGACTAGCGTATGGCGGGGAGCTGTTTTTT. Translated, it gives CASQGLAYGGELFF.

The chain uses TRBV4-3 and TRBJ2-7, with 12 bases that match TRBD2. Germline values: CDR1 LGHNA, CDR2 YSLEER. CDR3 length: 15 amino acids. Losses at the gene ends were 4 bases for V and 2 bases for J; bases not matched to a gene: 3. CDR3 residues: CASSLGLAGTYEQYF. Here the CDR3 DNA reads TGCGCCAGCAGCCTCGGACTAGCGGGAACCTACGAGCAGTACTTC.

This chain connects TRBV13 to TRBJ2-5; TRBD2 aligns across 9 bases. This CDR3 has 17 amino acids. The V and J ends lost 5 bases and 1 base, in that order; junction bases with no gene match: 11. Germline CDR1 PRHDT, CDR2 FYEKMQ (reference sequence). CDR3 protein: CASSPRVAGVLQETQYF. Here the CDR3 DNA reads TGTGCCAGCAGCCCCAGGGTAGCGGGAGTTCTCCAAGAGACCCAGTACTTC.

This CDR3 reads CASSLADQTQYF. CDR3 bases: TGTGCCAGCAGCTTAGCGGACCAGACCCAGTACTTC. This chain links TRBV7-6 with TRBJ2-5; D is ambiguous. Germline-derived CDR1 and CDR2 are SGHVS and FNYEAQ. The CDR3 sequence is 12 residues long. Trimming pared 0 bases from V and 6 bases from J, leaving 5 bases between.

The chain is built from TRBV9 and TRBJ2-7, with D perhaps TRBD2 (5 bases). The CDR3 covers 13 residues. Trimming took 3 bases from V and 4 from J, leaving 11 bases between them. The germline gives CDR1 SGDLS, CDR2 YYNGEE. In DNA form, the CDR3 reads TGTGCCAGCAGCGAGAGGGCAGGTTACGAGCAGTACTTC. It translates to CASSERAGYEQYF.

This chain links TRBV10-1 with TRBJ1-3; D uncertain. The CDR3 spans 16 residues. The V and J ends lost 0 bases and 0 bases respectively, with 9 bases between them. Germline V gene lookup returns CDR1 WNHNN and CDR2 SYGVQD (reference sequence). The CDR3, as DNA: TGCGCCAGCAGTGAGTCTCCGATCCTCTCTGGAAACACCATATATTTT. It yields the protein CASSESPILSGNTIYF.